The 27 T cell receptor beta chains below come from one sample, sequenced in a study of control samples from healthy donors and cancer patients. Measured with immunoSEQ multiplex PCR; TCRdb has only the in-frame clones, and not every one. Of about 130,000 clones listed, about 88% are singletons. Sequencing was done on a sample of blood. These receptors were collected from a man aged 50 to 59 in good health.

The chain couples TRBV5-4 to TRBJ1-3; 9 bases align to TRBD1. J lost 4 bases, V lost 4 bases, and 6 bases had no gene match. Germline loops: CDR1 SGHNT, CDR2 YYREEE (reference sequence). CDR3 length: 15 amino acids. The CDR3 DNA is TGTGCCAGCAGCGCCGACAGGGGGATAGGAAACACCATATATTTT. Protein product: CASSADRGIGNTIYF.

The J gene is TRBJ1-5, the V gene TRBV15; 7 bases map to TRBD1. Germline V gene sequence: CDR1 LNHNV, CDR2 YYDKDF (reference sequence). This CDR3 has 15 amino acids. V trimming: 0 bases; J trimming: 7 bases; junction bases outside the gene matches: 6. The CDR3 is CATSRDRQGNQPQHF. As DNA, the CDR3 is TGTGCCACCAGCAGAGATAGACAGGGAAACCAGCCCCAGCATTTT.

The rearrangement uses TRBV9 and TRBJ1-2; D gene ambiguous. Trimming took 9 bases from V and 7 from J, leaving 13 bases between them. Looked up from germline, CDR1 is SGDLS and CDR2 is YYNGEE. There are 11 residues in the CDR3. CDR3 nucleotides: TGTGCCACCAAAGGAGGAGCTGGCTACACCTTC. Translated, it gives CATKGGAGYTF.

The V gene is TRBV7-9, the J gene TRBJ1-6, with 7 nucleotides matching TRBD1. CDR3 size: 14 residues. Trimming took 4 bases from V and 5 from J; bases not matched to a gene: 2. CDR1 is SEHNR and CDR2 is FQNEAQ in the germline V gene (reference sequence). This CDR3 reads CASSSQGDNSPLHF. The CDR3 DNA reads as TGTGCCAGCAGCTCCCAGGGGGATAATTCACCCCTCCACTTT.

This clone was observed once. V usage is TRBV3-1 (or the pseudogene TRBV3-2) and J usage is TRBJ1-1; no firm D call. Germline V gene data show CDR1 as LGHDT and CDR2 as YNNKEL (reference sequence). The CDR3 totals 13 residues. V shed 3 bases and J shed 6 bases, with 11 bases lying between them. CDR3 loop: CASSHPTVAEAFF. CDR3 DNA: TGTGCCAGCAGCCACCCAACAGTGGCTGAAGCTTTCTTT.

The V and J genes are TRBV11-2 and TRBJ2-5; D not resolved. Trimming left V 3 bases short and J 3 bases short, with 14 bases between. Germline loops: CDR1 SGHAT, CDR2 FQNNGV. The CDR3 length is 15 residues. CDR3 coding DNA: TGTGCCAGCAGCTTCACACACAGTTTGGAAGAGACCCAGTACTTC. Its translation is CASSFTHSLEETQYF.

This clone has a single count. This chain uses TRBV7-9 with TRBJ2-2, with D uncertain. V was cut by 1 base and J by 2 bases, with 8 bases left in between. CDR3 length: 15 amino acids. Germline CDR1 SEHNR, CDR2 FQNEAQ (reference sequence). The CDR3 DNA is TGTGCCAGCAGCTTAGGACTCAGAAACACCGGGGAGCTGTTTTTT. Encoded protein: CASSLGLRNTGELFF.

In DNA form, the CDR3 reads TGTGCCAGCAGAATCGACGGGAGCTCTGGAAACACCATATATTTT. Its protein is CASRIDGSSGNTIYF. The chain recombines TRBV27 with TRBJ1-3; D remains ambiguous. The CDR3 has 15 residues. Germline CDR1 is MNHEY and CDR2 is SMNVEV (reference sequence). Trimming removed 6 bases at V and 0 bases at J, with 12 bases between.

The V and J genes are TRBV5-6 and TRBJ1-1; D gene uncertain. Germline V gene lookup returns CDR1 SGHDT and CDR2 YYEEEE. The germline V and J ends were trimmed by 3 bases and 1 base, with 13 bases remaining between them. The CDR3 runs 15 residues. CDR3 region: CASSWRAAPNTEAFF. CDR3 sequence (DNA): TGTGCCAGCAGCTGGAGGGCCGCTCCGAACACTGAAGCTTTCTTT.

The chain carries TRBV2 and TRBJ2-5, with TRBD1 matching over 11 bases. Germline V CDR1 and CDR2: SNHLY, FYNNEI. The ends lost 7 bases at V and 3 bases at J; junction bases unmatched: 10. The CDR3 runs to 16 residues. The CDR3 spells CASNDQGQGDEETQYF. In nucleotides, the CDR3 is TGTGCCAGCAACGACCAGGGACAGGGGGACGAAGAGACCCAGTACTTC.

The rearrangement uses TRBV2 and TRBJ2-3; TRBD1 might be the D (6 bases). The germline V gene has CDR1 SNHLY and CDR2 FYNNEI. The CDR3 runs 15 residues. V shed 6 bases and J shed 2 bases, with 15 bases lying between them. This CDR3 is CASSTGWGDTDTQYF. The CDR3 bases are TGTGCCAGCAGCACAGGGTGGGGAGACACAGATACGCAGTATTTT. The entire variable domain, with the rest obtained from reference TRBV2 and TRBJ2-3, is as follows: EPEVTQTPSHQVTQMGQEVILRCVPISNHLYFYWYRQILGQKVEFLVSFYNNEISEKSEIFDDQFSVERPDGSNFTLKIRSTKLEDSAMYFCASSTGWGDTDTQYFGPGTRLTVL.

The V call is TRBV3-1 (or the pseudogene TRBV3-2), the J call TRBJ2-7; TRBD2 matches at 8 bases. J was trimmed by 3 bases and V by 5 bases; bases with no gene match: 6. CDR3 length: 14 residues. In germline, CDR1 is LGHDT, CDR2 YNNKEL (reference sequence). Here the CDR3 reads CASSAPGGGYEQYF. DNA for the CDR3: TGTGCCAGCAGCGCCCCGGGAGGGGGCTACGAGCAGTACTTC.

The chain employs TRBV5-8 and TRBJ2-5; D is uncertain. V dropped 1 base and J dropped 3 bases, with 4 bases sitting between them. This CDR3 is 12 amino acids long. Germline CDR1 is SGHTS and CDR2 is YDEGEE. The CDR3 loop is CASSLREETQYF. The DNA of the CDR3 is TGTGCCAGCAGCTTGAGGGAAGAGACCCAGTACTTC.

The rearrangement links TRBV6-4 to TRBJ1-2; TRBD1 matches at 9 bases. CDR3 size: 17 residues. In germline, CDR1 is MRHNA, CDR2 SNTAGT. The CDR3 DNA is TGTGCGAGAGAGCGGGTCCGCCGACAGGGGGACCGCTATGGCTACACCTTC. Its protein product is CARERVRRQGDRYGYTF.

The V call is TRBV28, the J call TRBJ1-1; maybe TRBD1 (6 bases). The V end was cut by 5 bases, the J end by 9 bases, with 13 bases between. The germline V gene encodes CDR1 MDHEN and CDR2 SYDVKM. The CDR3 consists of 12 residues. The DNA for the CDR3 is TGTGCCAGCAGTCTCGACAGGCAGCAAGCTTTCTTT. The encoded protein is CASSLDRQQAFF.

CDR3 sequence reads: CASSFGRQNTGELFF. The CDR3 bases are TGTGCCAGCAGCTTTGGACGGCAGAACACCGGGGAGCTGTTTTTT. This chain joins TRBV5-4 and TRBJ2-2; unclear D gene. The germline V and J ends were trimmed by 2 bases and 1 base, with 9 bases remaining between them. Looked up from germline, CDR1 is SGHNT and CDR2 is YYREEE (reference sequence). The CDR3 has 15 amino acids.

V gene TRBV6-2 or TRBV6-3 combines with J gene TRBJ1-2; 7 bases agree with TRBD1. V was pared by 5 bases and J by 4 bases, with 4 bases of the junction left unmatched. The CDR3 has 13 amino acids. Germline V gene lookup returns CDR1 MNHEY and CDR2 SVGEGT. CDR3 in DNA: TGTGCCAGCAGTCCGGGACAGCGCTATGGCTACACCTTC. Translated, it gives CASSPGQRYGYTF.

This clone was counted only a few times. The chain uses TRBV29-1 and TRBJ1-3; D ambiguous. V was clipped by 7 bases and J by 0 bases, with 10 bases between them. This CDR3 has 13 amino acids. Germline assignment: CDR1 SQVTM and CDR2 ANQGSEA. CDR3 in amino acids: CSARRPSGNTIYF. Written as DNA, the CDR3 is TGCAGCGCCCGAAGGCCCTCTGGAAACACCATATATTTT.

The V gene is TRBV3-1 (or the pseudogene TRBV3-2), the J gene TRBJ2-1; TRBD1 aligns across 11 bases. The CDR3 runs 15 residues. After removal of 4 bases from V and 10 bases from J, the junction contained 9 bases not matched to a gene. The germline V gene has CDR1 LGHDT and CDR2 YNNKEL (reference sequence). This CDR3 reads CASSLGTGGVGEQFF. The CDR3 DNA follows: TGTGCCAGCAGCCTTGGGACAGGGGGAGTTGGGGAGCAGTTCTTC.

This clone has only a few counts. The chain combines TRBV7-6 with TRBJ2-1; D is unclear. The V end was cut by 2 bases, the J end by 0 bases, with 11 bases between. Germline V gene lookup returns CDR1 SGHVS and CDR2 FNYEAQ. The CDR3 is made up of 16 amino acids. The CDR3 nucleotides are TGTGCCAGCAGCTTATCGACGGCTAGCTCCTACAATGAGCAGTTCTTC. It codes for CASSLSTASSYNEQFF.

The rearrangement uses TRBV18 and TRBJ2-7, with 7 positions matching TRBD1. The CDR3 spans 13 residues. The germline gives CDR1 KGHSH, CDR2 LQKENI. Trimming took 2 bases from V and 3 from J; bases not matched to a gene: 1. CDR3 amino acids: CASSPGTDYEQYF. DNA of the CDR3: TGTGCCAGCTCACCAGGGACAGACTACGAGCAGTACTTC.

CDR3 in amino acids: CAWSVLQGNSPLHF. The CDR3 nucleotides read TGTGCCTGGAGTGTACTACAGGGAAATTCACCCCTCCACTTT. The chain carries TRBV30 and TRBJ1-6; D perhaps matches TRBD1 (6 bases). The germline V gene encodes CDR1 GTSNPN and CDR2 SVGIG (reference sequence). The V end was cut by 0 bases, the J end by 7 bases, with 10 bases between. The CDR3 extends over 14 amino acids.

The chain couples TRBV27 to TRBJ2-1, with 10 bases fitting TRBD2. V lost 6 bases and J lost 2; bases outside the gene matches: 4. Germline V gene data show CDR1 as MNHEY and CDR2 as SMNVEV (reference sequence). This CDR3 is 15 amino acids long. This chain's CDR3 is CASSSSGGAYNEQFF. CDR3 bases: TGTGCCAGCAGCTCCAGCGGGGGGGCCTACAATGAGCAGTTCTTC.

Here the CDR3 DNA reads TGTGCCTGGGGCCCACTAGCGGGGGGGATCGATGAGCAGTTCTTC. Its translation is CAWGPLAGGIDEQFF. This rearrangement joins TRBV30 to TRBJ2-1; 13 positions match TRBD2. The CDR3 covers 15 residues. With 5 bases clipped from V and 8 bases from J, the junction kept 9 bases outside the gene matches. The germline CDR1 and CDR2 sequences are GTSNPN and SVGIG (reference sequence).

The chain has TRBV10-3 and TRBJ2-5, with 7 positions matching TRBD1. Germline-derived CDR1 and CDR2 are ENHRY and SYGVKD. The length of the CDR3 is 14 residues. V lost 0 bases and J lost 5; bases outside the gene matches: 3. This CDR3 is CAISESGGGETQYF. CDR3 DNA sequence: TGTGCCATCAGTGAGTCAGGGGGCGGGGAGACCCAGTACTTC.

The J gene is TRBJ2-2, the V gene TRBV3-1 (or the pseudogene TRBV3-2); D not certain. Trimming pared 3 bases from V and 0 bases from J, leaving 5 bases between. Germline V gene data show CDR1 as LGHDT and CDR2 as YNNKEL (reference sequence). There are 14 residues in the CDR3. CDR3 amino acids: CASSQMANTGELFF. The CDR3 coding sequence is TGTGCCAGCAGCCAGATGGCGAACACCGGGGAGCTGTTTTTT.

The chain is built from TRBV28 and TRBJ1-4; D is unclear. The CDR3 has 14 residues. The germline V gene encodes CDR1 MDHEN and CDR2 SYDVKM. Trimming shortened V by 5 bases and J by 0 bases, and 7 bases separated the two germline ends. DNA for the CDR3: TGTGCCAGCAGTGAAGGAGCAACTAATGAAAAACTGTTTTTT. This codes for CASSEGATNEKLFF.